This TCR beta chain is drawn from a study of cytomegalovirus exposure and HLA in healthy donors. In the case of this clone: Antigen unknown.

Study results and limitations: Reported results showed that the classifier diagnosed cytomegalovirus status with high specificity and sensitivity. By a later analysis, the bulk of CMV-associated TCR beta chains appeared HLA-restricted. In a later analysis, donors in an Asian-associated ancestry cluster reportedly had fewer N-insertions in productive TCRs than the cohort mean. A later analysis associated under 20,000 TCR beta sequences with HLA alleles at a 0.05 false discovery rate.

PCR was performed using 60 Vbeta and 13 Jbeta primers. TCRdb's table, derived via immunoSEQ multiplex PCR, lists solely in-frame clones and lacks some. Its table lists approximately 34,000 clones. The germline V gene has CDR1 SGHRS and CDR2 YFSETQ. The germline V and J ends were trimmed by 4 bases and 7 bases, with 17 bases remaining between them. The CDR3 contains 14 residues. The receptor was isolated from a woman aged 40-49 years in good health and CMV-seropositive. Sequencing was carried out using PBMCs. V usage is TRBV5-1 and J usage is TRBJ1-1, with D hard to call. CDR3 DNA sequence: TGCGCCAGCAGCCCACTTCGTCCCGCCTATGAAGCTTTCTTT. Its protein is CASSPLRPAYEAFF.